This T cell receptor (beta chain) was retrieved from a study of Graves' ophthalmopathy and Graves' hyperthyroidism. Amplification of TCR beta CDR3 regions used RNA transcripts. The library came from an HTBI-primed first-round RT-PCR and a second-round multiplex PCR. From the multiplex PCR reads, TCRdb called clonotypes with MiXCR, one entry per CDR3 protein. The data show about 1.2 million distinct CDR3 sequences, less than 45% seen once. CDR3 length: 13 residues. The germline V and J ends were trimmed by 2 bases and 4 bases, with 5 bases remaining between them. Per the germline V gene, CDR1 is SGHTA and CDR2 is FQGNSA.

This receptor was taken from an adult man with Graves' hyperthyroidism. V usage is TRBV7-2 and J usage is TRBJ2-2; no clear D. The source material was peripheral blood or thyroid tissue (not recorded which). CDR3 protein: CASSLMFTGELFF. DNA of the CDR3: TGTGCCAGCAGCTTAATGTTCACCGGGGAGCTGTTTTTT.